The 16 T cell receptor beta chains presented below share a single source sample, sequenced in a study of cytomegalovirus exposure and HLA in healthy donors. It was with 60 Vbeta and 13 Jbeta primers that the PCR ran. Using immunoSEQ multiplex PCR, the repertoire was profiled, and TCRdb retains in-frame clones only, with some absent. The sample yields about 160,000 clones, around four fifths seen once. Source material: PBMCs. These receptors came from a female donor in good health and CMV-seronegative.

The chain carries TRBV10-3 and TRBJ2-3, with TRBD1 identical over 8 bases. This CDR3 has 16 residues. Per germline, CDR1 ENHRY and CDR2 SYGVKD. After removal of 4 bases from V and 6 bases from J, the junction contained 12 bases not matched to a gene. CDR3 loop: CAISAPGQGDPDTQYF. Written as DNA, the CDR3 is TGTGCCATCAGTGCCCCAGGACAGGGAGACCCCGATACGCAGTATTTT.

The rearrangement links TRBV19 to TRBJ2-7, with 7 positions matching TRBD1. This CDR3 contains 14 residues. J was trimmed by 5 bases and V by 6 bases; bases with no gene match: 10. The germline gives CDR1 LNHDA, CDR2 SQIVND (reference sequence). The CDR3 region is CASSPKTGSHEQYF. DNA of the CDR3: TGTGCCAGTAGCCCCAAGACAGGGAGCCACGAGCAGTACTTC.

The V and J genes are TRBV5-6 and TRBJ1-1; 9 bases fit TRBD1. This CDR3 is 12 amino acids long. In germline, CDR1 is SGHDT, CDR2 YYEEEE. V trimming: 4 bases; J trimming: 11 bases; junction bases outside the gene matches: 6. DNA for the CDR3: TGTGCCAGCAGCCAGGGACAGGGAGTCGCTTTCTTT. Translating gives CASSQGQGVAFF.

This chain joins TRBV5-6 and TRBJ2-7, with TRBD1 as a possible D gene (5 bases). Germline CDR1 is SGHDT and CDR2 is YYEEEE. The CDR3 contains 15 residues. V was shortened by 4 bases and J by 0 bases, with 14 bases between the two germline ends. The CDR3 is CASSPQGVSSYEQYF. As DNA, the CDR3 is TGTGCCAGCAGCCCCCAAGGGGTCAGCTCCTACGAGCAGTACTTC.

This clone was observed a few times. The CDR3 DNA reads TGTGCCACCGCACGCGGGGCCCAAGAGACCCAGTACTTC. Amino acid sequence: CATARGAQETQYF. The chain recombines TRBV7-3 with TRBJ2-5; D is possibly TRBD2 (6 bases). With 10 bases removed from V and 1 base from J, the gap between germline ends came to 13 bases. The germline V gene encodes CDR1 SGHTA and CDR2 FQGTGA. The CDR3 has 13 residues.

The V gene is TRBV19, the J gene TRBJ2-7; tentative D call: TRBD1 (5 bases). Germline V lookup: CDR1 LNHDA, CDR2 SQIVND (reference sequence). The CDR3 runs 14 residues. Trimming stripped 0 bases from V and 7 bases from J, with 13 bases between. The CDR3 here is CASSIDLRGEEQYF. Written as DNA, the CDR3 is TGTGCCAGTAGTATAGATCTAAGGGGCGAGGAGCAGTACTTC.

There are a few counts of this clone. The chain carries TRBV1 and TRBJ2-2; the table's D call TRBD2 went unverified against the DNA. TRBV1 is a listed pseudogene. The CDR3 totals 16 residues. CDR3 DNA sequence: TGCACCAGCAGCTCGAGCGGGACTACGAACACCGGGGAGCTGTTTTTT. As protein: CTSSSSGTTNTGELFF.

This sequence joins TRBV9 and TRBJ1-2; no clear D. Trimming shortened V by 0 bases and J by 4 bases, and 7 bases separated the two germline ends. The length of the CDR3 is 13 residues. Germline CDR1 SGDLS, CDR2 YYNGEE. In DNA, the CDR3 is TGTGCCAGCAGCGTAGGTGGGCTCTATGGCTACACCTTC. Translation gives CASSVGGLYGYTF.

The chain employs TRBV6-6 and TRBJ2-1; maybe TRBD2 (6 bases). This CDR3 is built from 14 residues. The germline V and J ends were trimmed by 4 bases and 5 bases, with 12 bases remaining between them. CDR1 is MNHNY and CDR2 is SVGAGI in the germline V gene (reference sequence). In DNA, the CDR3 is TGTGCCAGCAGTTCACGGGGGAGCGACAATGAGCAGTTCTTC. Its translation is CASSSRGSDNEQFF.

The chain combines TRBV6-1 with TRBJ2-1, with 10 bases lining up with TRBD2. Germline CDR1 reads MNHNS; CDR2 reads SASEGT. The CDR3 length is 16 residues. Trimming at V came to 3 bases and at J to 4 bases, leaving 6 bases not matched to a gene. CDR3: CASSDFSGGLYNEQFF. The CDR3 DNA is TGTGCCAGCAGTGACTTTAGCGGGGGGCTATACAATGAGCAGTTCTTC.

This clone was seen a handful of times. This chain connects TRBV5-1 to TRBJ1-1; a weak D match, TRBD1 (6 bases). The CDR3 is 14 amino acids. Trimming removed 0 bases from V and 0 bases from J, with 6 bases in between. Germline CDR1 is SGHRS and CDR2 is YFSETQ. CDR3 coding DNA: TGCGCCAGCAGCTTGGAGGGGGTGAACACTGAAGCTTTCTTT. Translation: CASSLEGVNTEAFF.

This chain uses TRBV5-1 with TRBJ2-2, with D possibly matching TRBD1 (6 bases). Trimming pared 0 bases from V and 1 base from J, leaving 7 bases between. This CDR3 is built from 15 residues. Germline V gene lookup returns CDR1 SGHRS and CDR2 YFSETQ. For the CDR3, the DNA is TGCGCCAGCAGCTTGGTGGGACAGAACACCGGGGAGCTGTTTTTT. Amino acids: CASSLVGQNTGELFF.

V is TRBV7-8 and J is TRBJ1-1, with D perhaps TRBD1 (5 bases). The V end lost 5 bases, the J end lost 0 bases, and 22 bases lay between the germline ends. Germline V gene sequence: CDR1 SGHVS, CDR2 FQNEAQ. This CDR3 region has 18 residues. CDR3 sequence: CASSPTAIGGSMNTEAFF. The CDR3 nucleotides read TGTGCCAGCAGCCCGACAGCCATCGGGGGGTCTATGAACACTGAAGCTTTCTTT.

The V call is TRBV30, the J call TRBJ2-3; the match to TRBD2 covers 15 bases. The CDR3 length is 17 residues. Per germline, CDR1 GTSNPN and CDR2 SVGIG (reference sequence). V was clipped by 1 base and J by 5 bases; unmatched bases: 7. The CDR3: CAWSGGTSGRKGDTQYF. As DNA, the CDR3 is TGTGCCTGGAGTGGAGGGACTAGCGGGAGGAAGGGAGATACGCAGTATTTT.

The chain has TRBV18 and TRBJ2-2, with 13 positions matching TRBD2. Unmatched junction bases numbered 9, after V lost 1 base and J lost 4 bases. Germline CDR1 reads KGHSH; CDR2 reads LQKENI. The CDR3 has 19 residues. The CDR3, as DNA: TGTGCCAGCTCACCACGGACTAGCGGGGGCCTTAGGGGCACCGGGGAGCTGTTTTTT. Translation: CASSPRTSGGLRGTGELFF.

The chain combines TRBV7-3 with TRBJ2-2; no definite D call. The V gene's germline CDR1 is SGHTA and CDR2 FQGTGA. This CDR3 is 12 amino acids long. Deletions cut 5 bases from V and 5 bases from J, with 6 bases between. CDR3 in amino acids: CASSPKTGELFF. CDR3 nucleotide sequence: TGTGCCAGCAGCCCTAAGACCGGGGAGCTGTTTTTT. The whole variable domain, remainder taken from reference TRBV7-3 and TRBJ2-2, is GAGVSQTPSNKVTEKGKYVELRCDPISGHTALYWYRQSLGQGPEFLIYFQGTGAADDSGLPNDRFFAVRPEGSVSTLKIQRTERGDSAVYLCASSPKTGELFFGEGSRLTVL.